Shown below are 26 T cell receptor beta chains from a single sample sequenced in a study of CD8+CD57+ T cells in acquired aplastic anemia. The template used for profiling TCR beta VDJ and CDR3 was genomic DNA. Each CDR3 protein gets one entry after TCRdb re-called the reads with MiXCR. The sample has more than 150,000 distinct CDR3 sequences, around 65% seen once. The sequencing sample was made of sorted CD4+, CD8+, or CD8+CD57+ T cells (not recorded which) from PBMCs. These receptors originate from a human donor with severe aplastic anemia or a healthy control (not recorded which).

The chain couples TRBV12-3 or TRBV12-4 to TRBJ1-5; D unclear. The CDR3 length is 12 residues. The V end lost 3 bases, the J end lost 6 bases, and 6 bases lay between the germline ends. The CDR3 sequence is CASSFGFQPQHF. CDR3 nucleotides: TGTGCCAGCAGTTTTGGGTTTCAGCCCCAGCATTTT.

The chain is built from TRBV7-8 and TRBJ2-2, with a tentative D call TRBD1 (6 bases). CDR1 and CDR2 from the germline V gene are SGHVS and FQNEAQ. This CDR3 comprises 14 residues. Trimming took off 4 bases at V and 7 bases at J, with 13 bases between the two ends. As DNA, the CDR3 is TGTGCCAGCAGCTCCAACAGGGTGGGCGGGGAGCTGTTTTTT. This codes for CASSSNRVGGELFF.

The chain combines TRBV20-1 with TRBJ2-7; D is ambiguous. V lost 0 bases and J 3 bases, leaving 6 bases between the germline ends. Per germline, CDR1 DFQATT and CDR2 SNEGSKA (reference sequence). This CDR3 has 12 residues. CDR3 loop: CSARDRSYEQYF. The CDR3, as DNA: TGCAGTGCTAGAGATCGGAGCTACGAGCAGTACTTC.

In its sample, this clonotype was seen many times. The chain links TRBV7-9 to TRBJ1-1; 7 bases map to TRBD1. Unmatched junction bases numbered 9, after V lost 1 base and J lost 1 base. From germline, CDR1 is SEHNR and CDR2 FQNEAQ (reference sequence). The CDR3 contains 17 residues. The CDR3 sequence: CASSLGKLGQRNTEAFF. The CDR3 nucleotides read TGTGCCAGCAGCTTAGGCAAGCTGGGACAGCGGAACACTGAAGCTTTCTTT.

Here the CDR3 reads CASRKGNTEAFF. DNA for the CDR3: TGCGCCAGCAGGAAAGGGAACACTGAAGCTTTCTTT. V is TRBV5-1 and J is TRBJ1-1, with D unresolved. Trimming cost V 5 bases and J 1 base, with 6 bases left between them. The CDR3 totals 12 residues. CDR1 and CDR2 (germline): SGHRS, YFSETQ.

V gene TRBV2 combines with J gene TRBJ1-2, with D possibly matching TRBD1 (5 bases). This CDR3 region has 15 residues. Trimming left V 1 base short and J 2 bases short, with 11 bases between. Per the germline V gene, CDR1 is SNHLY and CDR2 is FYNNEI. CDR3 region: CASSEGLGVNYGYTF. The CDR3 DNA is TGTGCCAGCAGTGAAGGGCTGGGGGTGAACTATGGCTACACCTTC.

This clonotype showed up many times. V gene TRBV13 combines with J gene TRBJ2-3; 12 bases agree with TRBD2. This CDR3 is 15 amino acids long. Per germline, CDR1 PRHDT and CDR2 FYEKMQ (reference sequence). The J segment lost 5 bases and the V segment lost 3 bases, leaving 3 bases of the junction unmatched. The DNA for the CDR3 is TGTGCCAGCAGCTTCCCTAGCGGGGGGGGAGATACGCAGTATTTT. It is translated as CASSFPSGGGDTQYF.

This clonotype was detected a few times. The J gene is TRBJ1-2, the V gene TRBV2; a weak D match, TRBD1 (6 bases). The CDR3 consists of 14 residues. Germline-derived CDR1 and CDR2 are SNHLY and FYNNEI. Between the trimmed V and J ends, which lost 3 bases and 5 bases, there was a span of 13 bases. The CDR3 DNA follows: TGTGCCAGCAGTGAGGGGGGCAGGGGATATGGCTACACCTTC. The encoded protein is CASSEGGRGYGYTF.

Comments on this clonotype: The junction does not match germline at one end; this may be a read error. The chain combines TRBV7-8 with TRBJ1-5; 10 bases are a match to TRBD1. Germline CDR1 reads SGHVS; CDR2 reads FQNEAQ. CDR3 length equals 15 residues. The CDR3 reads CASSSDRGGNQSQHF. The CDR3 nucleotides read TGTGCCAGCAGTTCGGACAGGGGGGGCAATCAGTCCCAGCATTTT.

This chain connects TRBV5-6 to TRBJ1-4, with D maybe TRBD1 (5 bases). The CDR3 consists of 13 residues. V lost 2 bases and J lost 8, with 10 bases in between. Per germline, CDR1 SGHDT and CDR2 YYEEEE. CDR3 DNA: TGTGCCAGCAGCTTTGCAGGGTACGAAAAACTGTTTTTT. Translated, it gives CASSFAGYEKLFF.

A note on this clonotype: The junction differs from germline at one of its ends, possibly a read error. The chain carries TRBV7-7 and TRBJ1-4; D unclear. This CDR3 region has 13 residues. Per the germline V gene, CDR1 is SSHAT and CDR2 is FNYEAQ (reference sequence). Here the CDR3 reads CASSLGRRRKLFF. Here the CDR3 DNA reads TGTGCTAGCAGCTTAGGAAGGCGAAGAAAACTGTTTTTT.

This sequence joins TRBV20-1 and TRBJ2-3; D perhaps matches TRBD1 (6 bases). The germline gives CDR1 DFQATT, CDR2 SNEGSKA (reference sequence). This CDR3 contains 14 residues. V lost 5 bases and J 6 bases, leaving 18 bases between the germline ends. The CDR3 here is CSAPLDSTGDTQYF. CDR3 bases: TGCAGTGCTCCCCTTGACTCCACAGGGGATACGCAGTATTTT.

CDR3 nucleotide sequence: TGTGCCAGCAGCATAAACAGGCGGACTAGCGGGAGCTCCTACGAGCAGTACTTC. Translation gives CASSINRRTSGSSYEQYF. This chain joins TRBV7-9 and TRBJ2-7; 13 bases map to TRBD2. The CDR3 runs 18 residues. The J segment lost 0 bases and the V segment lost 5 bases, leaving 10 bases of the junction unmatched. Germline V gene sequence: CDR1 SEHNR, CDR2 FQNEAQ (reference sequence).

The chain links TRBV14 to TRBJ1-2, with D maybe TRBD1 (6 bases). Between the trimmed V and J ends, which lost 4 bases and 3 bases, there was a span of 15 bases. The CDR3 spans 15 residues. Germline CDR1 and CDR2: SGHDN and FVKESK. DNA for the CDR3: TGTGCCAGCAGCCGAGTTTCAGGGGATTACTATGGCTACACCTTC. It encodes CASSRVSGDYYGYTF. The full variable domain, its missing parts supplied by reference TRBV14 and TRBJ1-2, is EAGVTQFPSHSVIEKGQTVTLRCDPISGHDNLYWYRRVMGKEIKFLLHFVKESKQDESGMPNNRFLAERTGGTYSTLKVQPAELEDSGVYFCASSRVSGDYYGYTFGSGTRLTVV.

The chain has TRBV24-1 and TRBJ2-3; D tentatively reads TRBD1 or TRBD2 (6 bases each). Deletions cut 5 bases from V and 4 bases from J, with 12 bases between. CDR1 is KGHDR, CDR2 SFDVKD, per germline. The CDR3 loop spans 14 amino acids. CDR3 nucleotides: TGTGCCACCAGTGTCCAGGGGAGGCCAGATACGCAGTATTTT. Encoded protein: CATSVQGRPDTQYF.

This chain joins TRBV5-1 and TRBJ1-1, with D perhaps matching TRBD1 (6 bases). Trimming pared 5 bases from V and 6 bases from J, leaving 11 bases between. The CDR3 sequence is 12 residues long. CDR1 SGHRS and CDR2 YFSETQ come from the germline V gene. Written as DNA, the CDR3 is TGCGCCAGCAGTTCTACAGGGCCTGAAGCTTTCTTT. Protein: CASSSTGPEAFF.

This clonotype was detected many times. The genes are TRBV12-3 or TRBV12-4 and TRBJ1-5; no clear D gene. The V end lost 6 bases, the J end lost 2 bases, and 8 bases lay between the germline ends. The CDR3 loop spans 13 amino acids. The CDR3 here is CASSPYRNQPQHF. CDR3 nucleotides: TGTGCCAGCAGCCCCTATCGCAATCAGCCCCAGCATTTT.

This chain uses TRBV25-1 with TRBJ2-7; D is perhaps TRBD1 (6 bases). The CDR3 sequence is 14 residues long. The V gene lost 3 bases and the J gene lost 6 bases, with 15 bases spanning the gap. CDR1 MGHDK and CDR2 SYGVNS come from the germline V gene. The CDR3 region has the DNA TGTGCCAGCAGTGACCGGGGCACAGGGTCCGAGCAGTACTTC. It codes for CASSDRGTGSEQYF.

This clonotype has a single count. The genes are TRBV2 and TRBJ2-7, with 8 bases matching TRBD1. The trim removed 10 bases at V and 2 bases at J, leaving 4 bases unmatched. The CDR3 extends over 12 amino acids. Germline assignment: CDR1 SNHLY and CDR2 FYNNEI. As DNA, the CDR3 is TGTGCCATCGGGACAGGCACCTACGAGCAGTACTTC. It codes for CAIGTGTYEQYF. The full variable domain, completed using reference TRBV2 and TRBJ2-7, is EPEVTQTPSHQVTQMGQEVILRCVPISNHLYFYWYRQILGQKVEFLVSFYNNEISEKSEIFDDQFSVERPDGSNFTLKIRSTKLEDSAMYFCAIGTGTYEQYFGPGTRLTVT.

In regard to this clonotype: Without the conserved terminal phenylalanine or tryptophan, this CDR3 likely stems from a read error. The limits of the CDR3 on the DNA are not certain, so only TCRdb's listed CDR3 is given. The V gene is TRBV12-3 or TRBV12-4, the J gene TRBJ1-3. The CDR3 contains 9 residues when both ends are counted. CDR3 region: CASSLALVG.

This clonotype was picked up many times. The V gene is TRBV6-5, the J gene TRBJ2-6; D remains ambiguous. From germline, CDR1 is MNHEY and CDR2 SVGAGI. V was clipped by 4 bases and J by 0 bases, with 7 bases between them. The CDR3 extends over 15 amino acids. In DNA form, the CDR3 reads TGTGCCAGCAGTTGGGGTGCCTCTGGGGCCAACGTCCTGACTTTC. It codes for CASSWGASGANVLTF.

The table lists this clonotype with a few counts. CDR3 residues: CSVRQGSLQETQYF. CDR3 bases: TGCAGCGTCCGACAGGGGTCCTTGCAAGAGACCCAGTACTTC. The V call is TRBV29-1, the J call TRBJ2-5, with 8 bases aligning to TRBD1. Germline values: CDR1 SQVTM, CDR2 ANQGSEA. The CDR3 is 14 residues long. V was pared by 6 bases and J by 2 bases, with 8 bases of the junction left unmatched.

V usage is TRBV11-2 and J usage is TRBJ1-6, with 7 bases lining up with TRBD1. Germline trimming cut 6 bases from V and 8 bases from J; bases unmatched to any gene: 7. CDR3 length: 14 amino acids. CDR1 is SGHAT and CDR2 is FQNNGV in the germline V gene. The CDR3 region has the DNA TGTGCCAGCAGTTCTCGGACAGGTTATTCACCCCTCCACTTT. Encoded protein: CASSSRTGYSPLHF.

The CDR3 sequence is CSVWTRSGPQYF. CDR3 sequence (DNA): TGCAGCGTCTGGACCCGGTCGGGCCCCCAGTACTTC. The chain joins TRBV29-1 to TRBJ2-5; D unresolved. The CDR3 spans 12 residues. The ends were cut back, 6 bases at V and 9 bases at J, with 17 bases in the middle. CDR1 and CDR2 (germline): SQVTM, ANQGSEA.

This sequence joins TRBV9 and TRBJ1-5; 7 nucleotides align to TRBD1. The CDR3 contains 14 residues. V lost 7 bases and J lost 3; bases outside the gene matches: 7. Germline V gene data show CDR1 as SGDLS and CDR2 as YYNGEE. The CDR3 DNA reads as TGTGCCAGCCGTGACAGGGTGAACAATCAGCCCCAGCATTTT. Its protein is CASRDRVNNQPQHF. Looking up the rest from reference TRBV9 and TRBJ1-5 gives the full variable domain: DSGVTQTPKHLITATGQRVTLRCSPRSGDLSVYWYQQSLDQGLQFLIQYYNGEERAKGNILERFSAQQFPDLHSELNLSSLELGDSALYFCASRDRVNNQPQHFGDGTRLSIL.

V gene TRBV5-1 combines with J gene TRBJ2-7, with 11 positions matching TRBD1. Germline trimming cut 5 bases from V and 7 bases from J; bases unmatched to any gene: 8. This CDR3 has 14 residues. Germline V gives CDR1 SGHRS, CDR2 YFSETQ. For the CDR3, the DNA is TGCGCCAGCAGAGGCGGACAGGGGGCAAGAGAGCAGTACTTC. It yields the protein CASRGGQGAREQYF.